This T cell receptor (beta chain) stems from a study of shared clonotypes between healthy human individuals. Notes on the study in general: Naive subsets tended to show greater estimated richness than memory subsets.

CDR3 length equals 14 residues. Trimming cost V 1 base and J 5 bases; bases outside gene matches: 2. Per germline, CDR1 GTSNPN and CDR2 SVGIG (reference sequence). Profiling relied on immunoSEQ multiplex PCR, and the TCRdb table lists in-frame clones only, not all of them. The sample lists over 95,000 clones; 68% were seen once. Concerning this clone itself: Its matching antigen is unknown.

Input material: memory CD8+ T cells sorted from blood. Subset indicated: CD45RO+ cells pooled with CCR7-negative TemRA cells. This chain links TRBV30 with TRBJ1-4; 9 nucleotides match TRBD1. This TCR was sampled from a woman under 40 in good health. The CDR3 DNA sequence: TGTGCCTGGAGTGCAGGGACAGGGAATGAAAAACTGTTTTTT. Protein sequence: CAWSAGTGNEKLFF.